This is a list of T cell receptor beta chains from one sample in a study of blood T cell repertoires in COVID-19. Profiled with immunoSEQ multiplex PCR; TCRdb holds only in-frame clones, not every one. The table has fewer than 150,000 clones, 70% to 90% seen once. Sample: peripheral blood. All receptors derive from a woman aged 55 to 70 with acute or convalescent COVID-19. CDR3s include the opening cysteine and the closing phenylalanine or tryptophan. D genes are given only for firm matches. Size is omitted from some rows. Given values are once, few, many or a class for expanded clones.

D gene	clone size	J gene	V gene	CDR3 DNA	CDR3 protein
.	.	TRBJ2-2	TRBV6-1	TGTGCCAGCAGTGAAGGGGGCTGGAACACCGGGGAGCTGTTTTTT	CASSEGGWNTGELFF
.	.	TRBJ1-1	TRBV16	TGTGCCAGCCGCCGAGGGCAGCTGGTCGACACTGAAGCTTTCTTT	CASRRGQLVDTEAFF
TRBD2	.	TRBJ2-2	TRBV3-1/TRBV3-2	TGTGCCAGCAGCCCCAGAAGCGGGAGGGTCACCGGGGAGCTGTTTTTT	CASSPRSGRVTGELFF
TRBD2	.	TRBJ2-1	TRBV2	TGTGCCAGCAGTGAATTGCGGGAGAGGCTCAATGAGCAGTTCTTC	CASSELRERLNEQFF
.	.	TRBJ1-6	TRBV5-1	TGCGCCAGCAGCTTGTTGTTCAGGGCGGATATGGGTAATTCACCCCTCCACTTT	CASSLLFRADMGNSPLHF
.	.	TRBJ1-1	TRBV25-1	TGTGCCAGCAGTGCCTACCTTGGGGGGGACACTGAAGCTTTCTTT	CASSAYLGGDTEAFF
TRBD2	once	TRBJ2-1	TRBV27	TGTGCCAGCAGTCCTCGGACTAGCGGGAGTGGTGAGCAGTTCTTC	CASSPRTSGSGEQFF
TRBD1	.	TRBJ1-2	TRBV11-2	TGTGCCAGCAGCCTACAGGGGGAAGGCTACACCTTC	CASSLQGEGYTF
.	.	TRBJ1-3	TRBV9	TGTGCCAGCAGCCCACAGGTTGGAAACACCATATATTTT	CASSPQVGNTIYF
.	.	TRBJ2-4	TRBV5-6	TGTGCCAGCAGCTTCGGGGGAGTAGCCAAAAACATTCAGTACTTC	CASSFGGVAKNIQYF
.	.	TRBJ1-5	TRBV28	TGTGCCAGCAGTCCTGCGGGGGTAGGTCAGCCCCAGCATTTT	CASSPAGVGQPQHF
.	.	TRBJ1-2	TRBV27	TGTGCCAGCAGGGGAGGGGAAGGCTACACCTTC	CASRGGEGYTF
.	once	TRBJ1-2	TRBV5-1	TGCGCCAGCAGCTCCCTCGGGGGGGAGTTCGGCTACACCTTC	CASSSLGGEFGYTF
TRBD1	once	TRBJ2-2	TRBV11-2	TGTGCCAGCAGCGCCAGGACAGGGCCTATAAACACCGGGGAGCTGTTTTTT	CASSARTGPINTGELFF
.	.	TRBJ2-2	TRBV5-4	TGTGCCAGCAGCCCCCAGGGGATCGCGAACACCGGGGAGCTGTTTTTT	CASSPQGIANTGELFF
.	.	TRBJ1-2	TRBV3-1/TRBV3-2	TGTGCCACCGCAGGTCCTTCCTCCTATGGCTACACCTTC	CATAGPSSYGYTF
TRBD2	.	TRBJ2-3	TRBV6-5	TGTGCCAGCGGGAGGGCCGGGACAGATACGCAGTATTTT	CASGRAGTDTQYF